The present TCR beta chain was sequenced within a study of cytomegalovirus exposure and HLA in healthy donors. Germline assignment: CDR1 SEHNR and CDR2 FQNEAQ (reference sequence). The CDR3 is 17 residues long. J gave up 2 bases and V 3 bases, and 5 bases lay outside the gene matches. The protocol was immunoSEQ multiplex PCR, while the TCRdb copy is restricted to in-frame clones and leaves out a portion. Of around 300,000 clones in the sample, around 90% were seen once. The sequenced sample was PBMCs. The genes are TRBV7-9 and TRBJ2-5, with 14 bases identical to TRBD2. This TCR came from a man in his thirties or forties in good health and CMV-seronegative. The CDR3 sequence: CASSFFGTSGGQETQYF. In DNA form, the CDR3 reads TGTGCCAGCAGCTTCTTCGGGACTAGCGGGGGACAAGAGACCCAGTACTTC.